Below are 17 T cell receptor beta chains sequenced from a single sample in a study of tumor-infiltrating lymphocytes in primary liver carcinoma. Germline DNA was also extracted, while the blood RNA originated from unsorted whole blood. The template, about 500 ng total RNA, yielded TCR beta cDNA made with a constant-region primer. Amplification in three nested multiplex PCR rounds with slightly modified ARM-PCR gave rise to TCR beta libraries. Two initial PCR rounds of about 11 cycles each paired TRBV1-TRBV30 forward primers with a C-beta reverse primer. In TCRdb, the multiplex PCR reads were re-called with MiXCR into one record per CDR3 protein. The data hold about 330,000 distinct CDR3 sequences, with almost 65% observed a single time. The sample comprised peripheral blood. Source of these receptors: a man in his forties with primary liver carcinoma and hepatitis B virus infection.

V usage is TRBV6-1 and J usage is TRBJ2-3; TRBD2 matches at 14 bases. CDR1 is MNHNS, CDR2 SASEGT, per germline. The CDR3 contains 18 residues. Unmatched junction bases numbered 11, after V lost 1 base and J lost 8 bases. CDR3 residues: CASSEGPGLAGASGTQYF. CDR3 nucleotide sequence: TGTGCCAGCAGTGAAGGGCCGGGACTAGCGGGGGCAAGTGGTACGCAGTATTTT.

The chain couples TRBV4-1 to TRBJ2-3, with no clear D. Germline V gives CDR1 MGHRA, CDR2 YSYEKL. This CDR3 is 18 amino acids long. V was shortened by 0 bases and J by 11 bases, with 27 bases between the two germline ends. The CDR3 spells CASSQDPPPAPLSNMQYF. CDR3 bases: TGCGCCAGCAGCCAAGATCCCCCGCCAGCTCCGCTCTCAAATATGCAGTATTTT.

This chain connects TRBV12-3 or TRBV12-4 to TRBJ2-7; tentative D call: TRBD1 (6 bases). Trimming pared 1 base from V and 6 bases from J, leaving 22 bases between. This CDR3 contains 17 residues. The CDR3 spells CASSLVQGRLGASEQYF. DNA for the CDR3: TGTGCCAGCAGTTTAGTGCAGGGGCGCCTCGGTGCGAGCGAGCAGTACTTC.

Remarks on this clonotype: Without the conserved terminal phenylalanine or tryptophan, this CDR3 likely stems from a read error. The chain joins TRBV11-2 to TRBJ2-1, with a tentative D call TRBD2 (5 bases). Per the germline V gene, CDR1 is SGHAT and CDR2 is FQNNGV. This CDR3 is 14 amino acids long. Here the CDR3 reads CASSLVGMGNEQFL. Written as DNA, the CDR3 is TGTGCCAGTAGCTTAGTCGGGATGGGAAATGAGCAGTTCTTA.

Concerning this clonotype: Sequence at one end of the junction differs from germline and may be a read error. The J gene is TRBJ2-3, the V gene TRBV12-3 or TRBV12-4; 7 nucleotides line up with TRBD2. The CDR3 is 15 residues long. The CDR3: CTSNRREASTDTQYF. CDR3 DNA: TGTACCAGCAATCGCCGGGAGGCTAGCACAGATACGCAGTATTTT.

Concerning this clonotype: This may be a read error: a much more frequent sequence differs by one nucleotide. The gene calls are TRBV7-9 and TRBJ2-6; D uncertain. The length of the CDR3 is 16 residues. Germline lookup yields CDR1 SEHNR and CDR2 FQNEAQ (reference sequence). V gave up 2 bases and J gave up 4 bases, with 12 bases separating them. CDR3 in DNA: TGTGCCAGCAGCTTAAGGAGCCTGGCAGGGGCCAACGTCCTGACTTTC. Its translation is CASSLRSLAGANVLTF. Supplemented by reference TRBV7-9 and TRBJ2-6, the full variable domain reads DTGVSQNPRHKITKRGQNVTFRCDPISEHNRLYWYRQTLGQGPEFLTYFQNEAQLEKSRLLSDRFSAERPKGSFSTLEIQRTEQGDSAMYLCASSLRSLAGANVLTFGAGSRLTVL.

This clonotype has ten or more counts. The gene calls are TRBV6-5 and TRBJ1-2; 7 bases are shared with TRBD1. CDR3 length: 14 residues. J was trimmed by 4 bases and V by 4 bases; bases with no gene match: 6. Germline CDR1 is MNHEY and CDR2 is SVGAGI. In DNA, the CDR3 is TGTGCCAGCAGTTCGGGACAGATACCCTATGGCTACACCTTC. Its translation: CASSSGQIPYGYTF.

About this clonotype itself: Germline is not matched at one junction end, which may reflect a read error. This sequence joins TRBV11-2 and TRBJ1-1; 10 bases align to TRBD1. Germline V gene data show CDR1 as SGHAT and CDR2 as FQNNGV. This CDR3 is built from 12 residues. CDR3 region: CAINYEGTGAGF. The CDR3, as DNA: TGTGCCATCAACTACGAGGGGACAGGGGCAGGGTTT.

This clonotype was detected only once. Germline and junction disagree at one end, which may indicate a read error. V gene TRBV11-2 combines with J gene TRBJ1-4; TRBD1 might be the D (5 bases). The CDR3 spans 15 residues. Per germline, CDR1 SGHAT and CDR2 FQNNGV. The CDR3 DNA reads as TGTGCCAACAGCCGGGCGGGGGAGGCGAGAGCCAAACTGTTTTTT. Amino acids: CANSRAGEARAKLFF.

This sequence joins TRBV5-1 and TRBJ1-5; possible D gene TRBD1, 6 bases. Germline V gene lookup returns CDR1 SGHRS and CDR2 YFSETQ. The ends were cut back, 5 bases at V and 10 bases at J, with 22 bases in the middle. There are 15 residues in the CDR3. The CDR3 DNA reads TGCGCCAGCAGTCTGGGGGGGGCCGATGGTCACCCCCAGCATTTT. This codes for CASSLGGADGHPQHF.

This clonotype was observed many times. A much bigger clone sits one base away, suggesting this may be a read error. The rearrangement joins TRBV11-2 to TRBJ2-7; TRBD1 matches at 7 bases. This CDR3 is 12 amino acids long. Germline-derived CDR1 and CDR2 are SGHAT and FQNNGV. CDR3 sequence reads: CASRPGGYERYF. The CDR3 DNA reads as TGTGCCAGCAGGCCAGGGGGATACGAGCGGTACTTC.

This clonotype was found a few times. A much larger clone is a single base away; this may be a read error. Here the CDR3 reads CSVDTGNTEAFF. The CDR3, as DNA: TGCAGCGTTGATACAGGGAACACTGAAGCTTTCTTT. The J gene is TRBJ1-1, the V gene TRBV29-1; possibly TRBD1 for D (5 bases). Germline lookup yields CDR1 SQVTM and CDR2 ANQGSEA. V was clipped by 3 bases and J by 1 base, with 6 bases between them. The CDR3 length is 12 residues.

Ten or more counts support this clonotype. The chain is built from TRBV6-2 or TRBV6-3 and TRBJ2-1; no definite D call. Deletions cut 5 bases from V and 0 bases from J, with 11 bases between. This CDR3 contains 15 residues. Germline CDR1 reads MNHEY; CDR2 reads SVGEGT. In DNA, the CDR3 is TGTGCCAGCAGTCGAAGTCTGGGCTCCTACAATGAGCAGTTCTTC. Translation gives CASSRSLGSYNEQFF.

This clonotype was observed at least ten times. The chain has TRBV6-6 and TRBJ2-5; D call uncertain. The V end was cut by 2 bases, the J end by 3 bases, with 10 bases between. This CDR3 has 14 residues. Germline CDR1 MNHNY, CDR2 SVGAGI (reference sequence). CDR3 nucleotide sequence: TGTGCCAGCAGTTACCAATGGCAGGAAGAGACCCAGTACTTC. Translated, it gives CASSYQWQEETQYF.

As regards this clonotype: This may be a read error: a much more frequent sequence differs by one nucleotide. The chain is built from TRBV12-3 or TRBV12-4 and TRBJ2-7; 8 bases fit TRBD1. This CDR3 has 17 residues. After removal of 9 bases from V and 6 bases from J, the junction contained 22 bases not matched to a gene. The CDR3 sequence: CASLLASGAGGSGEQYF. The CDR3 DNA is TGTGCCAGTCTATTGGCGTCCGGGGCAGGGGGCTCCGGCGAGCAGTACTTC.

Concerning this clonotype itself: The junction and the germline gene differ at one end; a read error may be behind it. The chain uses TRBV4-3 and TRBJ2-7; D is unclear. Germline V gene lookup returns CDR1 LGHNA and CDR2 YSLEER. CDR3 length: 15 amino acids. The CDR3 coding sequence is TGTGCCAACAGCCAAGATCTCAAGGTCTCTAGCGAGCAGTACTTC. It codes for CANSQDLKVSSEQYF.

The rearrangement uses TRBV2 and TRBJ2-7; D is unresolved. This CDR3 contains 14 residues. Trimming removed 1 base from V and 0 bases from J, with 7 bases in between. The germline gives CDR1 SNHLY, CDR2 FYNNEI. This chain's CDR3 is CASSEVGFSYEQYF. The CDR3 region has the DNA TGTGCCAGCAGTGAAGTGGGGTTCTCCTACGAGCAGTACTTC.